This T cell receptor (beta chain) was sequenced in a study of shared clonotypes between healthy human individuals. Broader study findings: Across a handful of donors, naive CD4 shared 5% to 6.5%, naive CD8 more than 3%, memory CD4 more than 2%, memory CD8 about 0.4%. It was the non-shared clonotypes that had lower generation probabilities than clonotypes shared by all four donors.

Method: immunoSEQ multiplex PCR; TCRdb's copy keeps in-frame clones and lacks some. The profile shows roughly 400,000 clones, roughly 96% of them singletons. Trimming took 0 bases from V and 2 from J; bases not matched to a gene: 0. The CDR3 has 14 residues. CDR1 is ENHRY and CDR2 is SYGVKD in the germline V gene. Concerning this clone itself: Its target is not known. The sample carries other DNA sequences with the same CDR3.

The rearrangement joins TRBV10-3 to TRBJ1-1; 7 positions agree with TRBD1. The sample was memory CD8+ T cells sorted from blood. Documented subset: CD45RO+ cells pooled with CCR7-negative TemRA cells. The sequence came from a man aged 25 to 45 in good health. This chain's CDR3 is CAISESGGNTEAFF. Written as DNA, the CDR3 is TGTGCCATCAGTGAGTCAGGGGGCAACACTGAAGCTTTCTTT.